This paragraph covers one TCR beta chain sequence. Each CDR3 protein is one row after TCRdb ran MiXCR on the 5' RACE reads. Altogether tens of thousands of distinct CDR3 sequences are present, less than 30% being singletons, with the ten largest covering roughly 4%. CD4+CD45RO+CD25- cells were isolated as memory CD4+ T cells. The sequencing sample was made of memory CD4+ T cells sorted from a lymph node. Indicated subset: memory CD4+ T cells, CD4+CD45RO+CD25-. This clonotype originated in a female donor with breast cancer.

CDR3 in DNA: TGCGCCAGCAGCTTGGCCCTATCCGGCACCGGGGAGCTGTTTTTT. Residues: CASSLALSGTGELFF. The chain couples TRBV5-1 to TRBJ2-2; D call uncertain. The CDR3 length is 15 residues. The germline CDR1 and CDR2 sequences are SGHRS and YFSETQ. Trimming took off 0 bases at V and 4 bases at J, with 10 bases between the two ends.